This TCR beta chain was documented in a study of Graves' ophthalmopathy and Graves' hyperthyroidism. Study details: Peripheral blood sampling preceded any treatment and occurred at initial diagnosis. Overall study findings and caveats: Stable hyperthyroidism and ophthalmopathy were told apart by a 13-signature model, which achieved roughly 89% sensitivity and roughly 76% specificity.

Scientists amplified the TCR beta CDR3 regions from RNA transcripts. RT-PCR in the first round used HTBI primers; a second-round multiplex PCR followed. TCRdb used MiXCR to reprocess the multiplex PCR reads, holding one entry per CDR3 protein. This table has a few hundred thousand distinct CDR3 sequences, 15% to 17% appearing once. In this cohort's terms, stable hyperthyroidism meant no ophthalmopathy by 18 months of follow-up. Clinical symptoms, serum thyroxine, TRAb, thyroid ultrasound and orbital computed tomography were relied on for diagnosis. Germline CDR1 reads MNHEY; CDR2 reads SVGEGT. V was trimmed by 0 bases and J by 1 base, leaving 15 bases between them. This CDR3 spans 17 amino acids. This clonotype was detected many times. Its antigen is unidentified.

The sequence came from a woman aged 18-29 years with stable Graves' hyperthyroidism. The sample comprised peripheral blood. This chain links TRBV6-2 or TRBV6-3 with TRBJ1-2; D unresolved. The CDR3, as DNA: TGTGCCAGCAGTTACTCGTTCATGGCAGCAGATAACTATGGCTACACCTTC. This sequence encodes CASSYSFMAADNYGYTF.